The 6 T cell receptor beta chains in this list originate from one sample, sequenced in a study of blood T cell repertoires in COVID-19. Clones were sequenced by immunoSEQ multiplex PCR, and TCRdb holds only the in-frame ones, with some missing. The sample lists about 76,000 clones; around 91% were seen once. The sample was peripheral blood. These receptors all come from a human donor in a cohort sampled during active COVID-19.

CDR3 sequence (DNA): TGTGCCAGCACTTTCGGAGGGGCTCAGAACACCGGGGAGCTGTTTTTT. It encodes CASTFGGAQNTGELFF. The chain carries TRBV11-2 and TRBJ2-2; TRBD2 is a possible D gene (6 bases). Between the trimmed V and J ends, which lost 7 bases and 1 base, there was a span of 16 bases. The germline gives CDR1 SGHAT, CDR2 FQNNGV. This CDR3 comprises 16 residues.

The chain joins TRBV18 to TRBJ2-7; 7 nucleotides line up with TRBD1. The V segment lost 0 bases and the J segment 3 bases; nucleotides outside the gene matches: 5. CDR1 and CDR2 (germline): KGHSH, LQKENI. CDR3 length: 15 residues. The CDR3 DNA is TGTGCCAGCTCACCACCGAGGACAGGACTCTACGAGCAGTACTTC. Translated, it gives CASSPPRTGLYEQYF. Looking up the rest from reference TRBV18 and TRBJ2-7 gives the full variable domain: NAGVMQNPRHLVRRRGQEARLRCSPMKGHSHVYWYRQLPEEGLKFMVYLQKENIIDESGMPKERFSAEFPKEGPSILRIQQVVRGDSAAYFCASSPPRTGLYEQYFGPGTRLTVT.

V usage is TRBV6-5 and J usage is TRBJ1-1; D gene uncertain. Trimming pared 0 bases from V and 0 bases from J, leaving 11 bases between. CDR1 MNHEY and CDR2 SVGAGI come from the germline V gene. The CDR3 is made up of 16 amino acids. This chain's CDR3 is CASSYSTAALNTEAFF. CDR3 in DNA: TGTGCCAGCAGTTACTCGACTGCAGCACTGAACACTGAAGCTTTCTTT.

The chain uses TRBV4-3 and TRBJ2-4; D possibly corresponds to TRBD2 (5 bases). Deletions cut 4 bases from V and 6 bases from J, with 19 bases between. The germline gives CDR1 LGHNA, CDR2 YSLEER. The CDR3 is 16 residues long. CDR3 nucleotides: TGCGCCAGCAGCCCCCATACGGGGTCCCCCACAAACATTCAGTACTTC. It is translated as CASSPHTGSPTNIQYF.

This chain uses TRBV19 with TRBJ2-7; no reliable D call. CDR3 size: 16 residues. The germline CDR1 and CDR2 sequences are LNHDA and SQIVND (reference sequence). Deletions cut 5 bases from V and 3 bases from J, with 20 bases between. The chain's CDR3 is CASSELTGATNYEQYF. The DNA for the CDR3 is TGTGCCAGTAGTGAACTTACCGGAGCCACAAACTACGAGCAGTACTTC.

The rearrangement links TRBV7-3 to TRBJ2-1; no firm D call. Germline assignment: CDR1 SGHTA and CDR2 FQGTGA. Trimming took off 2 bases at V and 6 bases at J, with 11 bases between the two ends. The CDR3 loop spans 14 amino acids. The CDR3 DNA follows: TGTGCCAGCAGCTTAGAGCGAGCCATCAATGAGCAGTTCTTC. This gives the protein CASSLERAINEQFF.